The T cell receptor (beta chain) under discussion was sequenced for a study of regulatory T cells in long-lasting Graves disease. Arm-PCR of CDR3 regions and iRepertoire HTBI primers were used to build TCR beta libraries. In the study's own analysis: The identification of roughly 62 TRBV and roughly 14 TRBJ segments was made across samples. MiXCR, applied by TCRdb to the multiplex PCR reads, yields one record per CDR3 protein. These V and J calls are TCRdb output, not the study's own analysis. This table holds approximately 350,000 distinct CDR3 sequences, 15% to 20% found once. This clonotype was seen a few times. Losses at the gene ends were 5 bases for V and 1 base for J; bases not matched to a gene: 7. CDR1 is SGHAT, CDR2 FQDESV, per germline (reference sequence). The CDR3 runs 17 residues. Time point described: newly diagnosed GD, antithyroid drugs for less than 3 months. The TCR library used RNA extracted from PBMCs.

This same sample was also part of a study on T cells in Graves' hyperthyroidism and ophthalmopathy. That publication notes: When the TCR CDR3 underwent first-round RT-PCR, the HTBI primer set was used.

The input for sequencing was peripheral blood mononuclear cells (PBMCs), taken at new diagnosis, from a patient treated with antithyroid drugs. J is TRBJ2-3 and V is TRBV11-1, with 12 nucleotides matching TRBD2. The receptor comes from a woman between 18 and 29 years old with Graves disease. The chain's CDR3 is CASSQGASGGGTDTQYF. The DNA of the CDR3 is TGTGCCAGCAGCCAAGGCGCTAGCGGGGGGGGCACAGATACGCAGTATTTT. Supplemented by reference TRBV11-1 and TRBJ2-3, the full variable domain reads EAEVAQSPRYKITEKSQAVAFWCDPISGHATLYWYRQILGQGPELLVQFQDESVVDDSQLPKDRFSAERLKGVDSTLKIQPAELGDSAMYLCASSQGASGGGTDTQYFGPGTRLTVL.